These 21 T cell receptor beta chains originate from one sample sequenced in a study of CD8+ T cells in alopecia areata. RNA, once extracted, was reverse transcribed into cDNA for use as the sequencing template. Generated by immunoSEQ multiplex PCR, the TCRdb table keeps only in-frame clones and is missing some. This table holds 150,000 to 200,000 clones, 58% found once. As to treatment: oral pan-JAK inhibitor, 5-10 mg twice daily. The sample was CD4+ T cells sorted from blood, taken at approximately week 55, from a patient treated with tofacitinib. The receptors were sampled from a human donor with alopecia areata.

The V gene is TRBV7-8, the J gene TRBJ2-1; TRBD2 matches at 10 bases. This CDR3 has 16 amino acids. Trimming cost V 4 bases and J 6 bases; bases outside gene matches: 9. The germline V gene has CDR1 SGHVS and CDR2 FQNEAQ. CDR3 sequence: CASSWGASGGTNEQFF. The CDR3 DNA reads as TGTGCCAGCAGCTGGGGGGCTAGCGGGGGAACCAATGAGCAGTTCTTC.

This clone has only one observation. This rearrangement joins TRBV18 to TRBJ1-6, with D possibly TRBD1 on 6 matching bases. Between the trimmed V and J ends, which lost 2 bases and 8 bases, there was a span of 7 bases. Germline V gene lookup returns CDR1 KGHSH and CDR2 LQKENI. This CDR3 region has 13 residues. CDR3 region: CASSPAGDSPLHF. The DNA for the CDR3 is TGTGCCAGCTCACCAGCAGGGGATTCACCCCTCCACTTT.

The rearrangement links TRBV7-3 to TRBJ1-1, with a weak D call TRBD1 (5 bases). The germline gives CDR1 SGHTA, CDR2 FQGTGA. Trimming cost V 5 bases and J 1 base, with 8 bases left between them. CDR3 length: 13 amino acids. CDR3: CASSQGANTEAFF. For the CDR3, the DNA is TGTGCCAGCAGCCAGGGAGCGAACACTGAAGCTTTCTTT. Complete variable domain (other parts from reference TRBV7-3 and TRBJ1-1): GAGVSQTPSNKVTEKGKYVELRCDPISGHTALYWYRQSLGQGPEFLIYFQGTGAADDSGLPNDRFFAVRPEGSVSTLKIQRTERGDSAVYLCASSQGANTEAFFGQGTRLTVV.

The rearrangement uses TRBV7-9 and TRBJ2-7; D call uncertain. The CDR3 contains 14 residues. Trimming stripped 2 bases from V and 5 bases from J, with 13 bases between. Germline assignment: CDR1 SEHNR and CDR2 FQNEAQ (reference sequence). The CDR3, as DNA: TGTGCCAGCAGCTTAAGCCAGGTCAGCCACGAGCAGTACTTC. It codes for CASSLSQVSHEQYF.

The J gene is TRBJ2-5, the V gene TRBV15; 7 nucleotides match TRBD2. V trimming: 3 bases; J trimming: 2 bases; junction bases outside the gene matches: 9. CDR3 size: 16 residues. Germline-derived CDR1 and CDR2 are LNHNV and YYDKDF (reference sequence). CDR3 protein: CATSSQLGRGQETQYF. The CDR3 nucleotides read TGTGCCACCAGCAGTCAGCTTGGGCGGGGGCAAGAGACCCAGTACTTC.

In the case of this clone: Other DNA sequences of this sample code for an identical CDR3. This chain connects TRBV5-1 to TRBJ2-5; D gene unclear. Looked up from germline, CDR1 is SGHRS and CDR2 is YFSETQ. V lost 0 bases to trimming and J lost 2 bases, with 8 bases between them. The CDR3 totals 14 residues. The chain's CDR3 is CASSLVGQQETQYF. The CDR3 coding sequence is TGCGCCAGCAGCTTGGTCGGTCAGCAAGAGACCCAGTACTTC.

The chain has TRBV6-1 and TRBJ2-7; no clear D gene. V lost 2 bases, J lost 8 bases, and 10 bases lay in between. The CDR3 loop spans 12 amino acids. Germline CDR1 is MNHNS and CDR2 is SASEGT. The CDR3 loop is CASSERVSKQYF. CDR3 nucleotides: TGTGCCAGCAGTGAACGGGTGAGCAAGCAGTACTTC.

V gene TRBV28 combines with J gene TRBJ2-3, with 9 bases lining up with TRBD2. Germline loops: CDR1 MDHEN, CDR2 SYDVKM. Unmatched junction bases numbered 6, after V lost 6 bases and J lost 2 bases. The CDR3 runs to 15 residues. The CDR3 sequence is CASRTRGGPTDTQYF. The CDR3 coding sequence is TGTGCCAGCAGGACGCGGGGGGGCCCCACAGATACGCAGTATTTT.

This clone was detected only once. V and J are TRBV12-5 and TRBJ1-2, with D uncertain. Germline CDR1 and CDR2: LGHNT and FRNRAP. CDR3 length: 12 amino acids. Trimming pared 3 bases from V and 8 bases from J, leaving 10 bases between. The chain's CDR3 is CASGFSYGGYTF. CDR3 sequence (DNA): TGTGCTAGTGGTTTTTCCTACGGGGGCTACACCTTC. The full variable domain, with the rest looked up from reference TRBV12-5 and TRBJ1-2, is DARVTQTPRHKVTEMGQEVTMRCQPILGHNTVFWYRQTMMQGLELLAYFRNRAPLDDSGMPKDRFSAEMPDATLATLKIQPSEPRDSAVYFCASGFSYGGYTFGSGTRLTVV.

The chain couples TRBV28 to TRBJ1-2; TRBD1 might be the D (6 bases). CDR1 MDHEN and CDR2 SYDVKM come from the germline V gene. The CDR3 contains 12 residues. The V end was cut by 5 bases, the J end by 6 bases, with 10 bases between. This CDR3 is CASSATGHGYTF. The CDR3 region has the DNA TGTGCCAGCAGTGCGACAGGCCATGGCTACACCTTC.

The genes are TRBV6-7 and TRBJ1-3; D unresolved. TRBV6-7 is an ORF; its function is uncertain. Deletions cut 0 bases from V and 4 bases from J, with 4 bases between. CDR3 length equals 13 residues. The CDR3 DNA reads TGTGCCAGCAGTTACTCGAGAGGAAACACCATATATTTT. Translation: CASSYSRGNTIYF.

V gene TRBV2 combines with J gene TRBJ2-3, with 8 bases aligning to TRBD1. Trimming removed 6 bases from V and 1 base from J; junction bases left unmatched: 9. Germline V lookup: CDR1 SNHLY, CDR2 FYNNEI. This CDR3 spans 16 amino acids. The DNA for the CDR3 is TGTGCCAGCAGCCCCCCTGGGACAGGACGCACAGATACGCAGTATTTT. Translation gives CASSPPGTGRTDTQYF.

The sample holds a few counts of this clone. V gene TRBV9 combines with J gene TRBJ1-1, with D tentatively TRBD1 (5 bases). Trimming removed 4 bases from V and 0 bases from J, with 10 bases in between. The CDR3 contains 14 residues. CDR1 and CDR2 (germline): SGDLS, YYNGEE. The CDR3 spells CASSPRQLNTEAFF. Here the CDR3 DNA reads TGTGCCAGCAGCCCCAGACAGTTGAACACTGAAGCTTTCTTT.

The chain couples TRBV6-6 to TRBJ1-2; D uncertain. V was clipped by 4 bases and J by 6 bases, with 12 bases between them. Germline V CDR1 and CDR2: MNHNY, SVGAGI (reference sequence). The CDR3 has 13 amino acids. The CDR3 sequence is CASSSPDRDGYTF. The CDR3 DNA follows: TGTGCCAGCAGTTCGCCCGACCGCGATGGCTACACCTTC.

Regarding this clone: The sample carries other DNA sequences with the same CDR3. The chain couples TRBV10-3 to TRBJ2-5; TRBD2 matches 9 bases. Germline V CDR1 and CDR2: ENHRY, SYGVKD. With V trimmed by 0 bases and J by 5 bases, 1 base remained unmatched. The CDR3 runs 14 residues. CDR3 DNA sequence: TGTGCCATCAGTGAGTCGACTAGCGGCGAGACCCAGTACTTC. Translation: CAISESTSGETQYF.

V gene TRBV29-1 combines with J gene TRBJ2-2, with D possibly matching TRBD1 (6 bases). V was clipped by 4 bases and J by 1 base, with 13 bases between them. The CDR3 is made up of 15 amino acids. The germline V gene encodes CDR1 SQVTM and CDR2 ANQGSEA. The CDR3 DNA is TGCAGCGTTGGTGGCAGGGGACAGAACACCGGGGAGCTGTTTTTT. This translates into CSVGGRGQNTGELFF.

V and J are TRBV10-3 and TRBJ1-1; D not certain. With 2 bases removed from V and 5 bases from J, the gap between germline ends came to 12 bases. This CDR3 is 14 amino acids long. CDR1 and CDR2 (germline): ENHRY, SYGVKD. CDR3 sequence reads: CAISEHGVGTEAFF. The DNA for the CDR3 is TGTGCCATCAGTGAGCACGGGGTCGGGACTGAAGCTTTCTTT.

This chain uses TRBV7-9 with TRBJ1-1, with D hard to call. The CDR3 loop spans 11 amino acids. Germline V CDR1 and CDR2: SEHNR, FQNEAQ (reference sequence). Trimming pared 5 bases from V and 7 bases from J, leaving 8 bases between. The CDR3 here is CASSPSSEAFF. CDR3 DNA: TGTGCCAGCAGCCCGAGCAGTGAAGCTTTCTTT.

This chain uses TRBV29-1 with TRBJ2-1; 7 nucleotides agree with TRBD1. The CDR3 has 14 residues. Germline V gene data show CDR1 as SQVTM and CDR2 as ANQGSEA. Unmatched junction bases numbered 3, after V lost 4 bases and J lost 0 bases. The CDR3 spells CSVAPGGSYNEQFF. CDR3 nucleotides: TGCAGCGTTGCCCCAGGGGGCTCCTACAATGAGCAGTTCTTC.

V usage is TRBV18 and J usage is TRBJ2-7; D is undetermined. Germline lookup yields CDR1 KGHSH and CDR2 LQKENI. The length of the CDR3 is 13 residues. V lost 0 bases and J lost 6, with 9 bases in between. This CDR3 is CASSPPETREQYF. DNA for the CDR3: TGTGCCAGCTCACCACCGGAAACTCGCGAGCAGTACTTC. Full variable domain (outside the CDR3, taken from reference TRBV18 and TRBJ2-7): NAGVMQNPRHLVRRRGQEARLRCSPMKGHSHVYWYRQLPEEGLKFMVYLQKENIIDESGMPKERFSAEFPKEGPSILRIQQVVRGDSAAYFCASSPPETREQYFGPGTRLTVT.

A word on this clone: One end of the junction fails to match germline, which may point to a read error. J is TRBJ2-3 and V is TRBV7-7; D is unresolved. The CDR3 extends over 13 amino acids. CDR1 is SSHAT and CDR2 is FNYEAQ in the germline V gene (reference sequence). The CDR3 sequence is CASSSVSTDTQYF. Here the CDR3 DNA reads TGTGCTAGCAGCTCCGTTAGCACAGATACGCAGTATTTT.